A selection of T cell receptor beta chains follows, all from one sample in a study of a mutant IDH1 vaccine in newly diagnosed glioma. Sequencing was performed with immunoSEQ multiplex PCR; in TCRdb, only in-frame clones are kept and a portion is missing. Of 15,000 or so clones listed, around four fifths were seen once; the top ten hold over 8%. The source material was PBMCs, sampled from a glioma patient treated with radiotherapy, temozolomide or both. The receptor source for this set is a man between 35 and 55 years old with glioma. Each CDR3 is given with its conserved first and last residue. Fields, in order: clone size, J gene, V gene, D gene, CDR3 DNA, CDR3 protein. A D gene is named only where the DNA matches it firmly. The listing skips clone size in some rows; elsewhere it reads once, few, many or a size class.

>few|TRBJ2-3|TRBV11-3|.
TGTGCCAGCAGCTCCGGTGGAGTGACTGGCACAGATACGCAGTATTTT
CASSSGGVTGTDTQYF
>.|TRBJ2-1|TRBV27|.
TGTGCCAGCAGTCCCCGACTAGTTTGGAATGAGCAGTTCTTC
CASSPRLVWNEQFF
>.|TRBJ1-3|TRBV5-1|.
TGCGCCAGCAGCTTGGACTATACGGGTGGAAACACCATATATTTT
CASSLDYTGGNTIYF
>.|TRBJ2-1|TRBV18|TRBD2
TGTGCCAGCTCACCAGATAGCGGGAGGGTTAGCAATGAGCAGTTCTTC
CASSPDSGRVSNEQFF
>.|TRBJ1-1|TRBV5-1|.
TGCGCCAGCAGCCCCAGTGTGGGGAACACTGAAGCTTTCTTT
CASSPSVGNTEAFF
>.|TRBJ2-5|TRBV5-5|.
TGTGCCAGCAGCGACCCCCAGGGGCCGGAGACCCAGTACTTC
CASSDPQGPETQYF
>.|TRBJ1-2|TRBV25-1|.
TGTGCCAGCAGTGACGGGCTGGGACGGAGTACCTATGGCTACACCTTC
CASSDGLGRSTYGYTF
>.|TRBJ1-1|TRBV6-6|.
TGTGCCAGCAGTGACGGGGTAGGCGCTGAAGCTTTCTTT
CASSDGVGAEAFF
>.|TRBJ1-2|TRBV5-4|TRBD1
TGTGCCAGCAGCTTAACCGGACAGGGGGCGTATGGCTACACCTTC
CASSLTGQGAYGYTF
>medium-sized|TRBJ1-1|TRBV29-1|.
TGCAGCGTTCTGGGGGAACAGGGAAACACTGAAGCTTTCTTT
CSVLGEQGNTEAFF
>.|TRBJ1-1|TRBV5-1|.
TGCGCCAGCAGCGCGGACAGCTTCTACACTGAAGCTTTCTTT
CASSADSFYTEAFF
>.|TRBJ2-3|TRBV11-2|.
TGTGCCAGCAGCTTAGACCCCCGGGGCACAGATACGCAGTATTTT
CASSLDPRGTDTQYF
>.|TRBJ2-7|TRBV15|.
TGTGCCACCAGCAGAGACGAAAGCTACGAGCAGTACTTC
CATSRDESYEQYF
>.|TRBJ1-1|TRBV28|.
TGTGCCAGCATAACTAGGGGGGACTTGGGGAACACTGAAGCTTTCTTT
CASITRGDLGNTEAFF
>once|TRBJ1-2|TRBV14|.
TGTGCCAGCAGCCAAGCCAGAAACTATGGCTACACCTTC
CASSQARNYGYTF